The 10 T cell receptor beta chains below were found in one sample sequenced in a study of T cell responses to AZD1222 COVID-19 vaccine. Libraries were prepared by immunoSEQ multiplex PCR; TCRdb keeps only in-frame clonotypes and omits some of them. The sample has roughly 120,000 clones, roughly nine tenths seen once. The starting material was peripheral blood, obtained on day 0 of AZD1222 vaccination. Source of these receptors: an adult in good health.

CDR3 nucleotides: TGTGCCAGCAGGGTGGGACTAGCCAGCACAGATACGCAGTATTTT. As protein: CASRVGLASTDTQYF. V gene TRBV7-6 combines with J gene TRBJ2-3; TRBD2 matches 9 bases. In germline, CDR1 is SGHVS, CDR2 FNYEAQ. V lost 6 bases, J lost 0 bases, and 4 bases stayed unmatched. CDR3 size: 15 residues.

V is TRBV11-1 and J is TRBJ2-6; 11 bases map to TRBD1. Germline loops: CDR1 SGHAT, CDR2 FQDESV (reference sequence). The CDR3 loop spans 16 amino acids. The ends lost 5 bases at V and 4 bases at J; junction bases unmatched: 4. CDR3 residues: CASSVGQGAGANVLTF. CDR3 bases: TGTGCCAGCAGCGTTGGACAGGGGGCAGGGGCCAACGTCCTGACTTTC.

This clone appeared a few times. The rearrangement uses TRBV28 and TRBJ2-4; D is uncertain. Looked up from germline, CDR1 is MDHEN and CDR2 is SYDVKM. The CDR3 loop spans 14 amino acids. Deletions cut 6 bases from V and 7 bases from J, with 16 bases between. CDR3 coding DNA: TGTGCCAGCAGCCCCAGTACAATGGAGAACATTCAGTACTTC. Its protein is CASSPSTMENIQYF.

The V gene is TRBV6-4, the J gene TRBJ1-6; no clear D. Per germline, CDR1 MRHNA and CDR2 SNTAGT. This CDR3 has 14 residues. Trimming took off 2 bases at V and 7 bases at J, with 9 bases between the two ends. CDR3 DNA: TGTGCCAGCAGTGACGCGACGGACAATTCACCCCTCCACTTT. Its protein product is CASSDATDNSPLHF.

The V call is TRBV7-2, the J call TRBJ2-2; D uncertain. Germline values: CDR1 SGHTA, CDR2 FQGNSA. Trimming pared 7 bases from V and 1 base from J, leaving 16 bases between. The CDR3 length is 16 residues. Here the CDR3 DNA reads TGTGCCAGCACCCAAGAATCGGCGGTGAACACCGGGGAGCTGTTTTTT. Protein: CASTQESAVNTGELFF.

V gene TRBV11-2 combines with J gene TRBJ1-3, with D unclear. The CDR3 runs 16 residues. Trimming pared 5 bases from V and 2 bases from J, leaving 16 bases between. Germline V gene data show CDR1 as SGHAT and CDR2 as FQNNGV. The CDR3 coding sequence is TGTGCCAGCAGCAGGATACAGCGGACGGCTGGAAACACCATATATTTT. Translation gives CASSRIQRTAGNTIYF.

The V gene is TRBV27, the J gene TRBJ2-1; D is undetermined. Germline CDR1 is MNHEY and CDR2 is SMNVEV (reference sequence). There are 14 residues in the CDR3. V was clipped by 5 bases and J by 9 bases, with 17 bases between them. The CDR3 coding sequence is TGTGCCAGCAGTCCTTTAGGGCCTGAGCGTGAGCAGTTCTTC. Translating gives CASSPLGPEREQFF.

This rearrangement joins TRBV5-1 to TRBJ2-2, with TRBD1 matching 8 bases. The CDR3 has 14 residues. Germline values: CDR1 SGHRS, CDR2 YFSETQ. Trimming removed 5 bases from V and 4 bases from J; junction bases left unmatched: 4. As DNA, the CDR3 is TGCGCCAGCAGACCTGGGACAGGCACCGGGGAGCTGTTTTTT. Encoded protein: CASRPGTGTGELFF.

The chain joins TRBV15 to TRBJ2-1; tentatively, D is TRBD1 (6 bases). The CDR3 covers 18 residues. V lost 0 bases, J lost 3 bases, and 18 bases lay in between. Germline CDR1 LNHNV, CDR2 YYDKDF (reference sequence). In DNA form, the CDR3 reads TGTGCCACCAGCAGAGATATCCCAGGGGCGTCCGACTACAATGAGCAGTTCTTC. It translates to CATSRDIPGASDYNEQFF. The variable domain in full, completed from reference TRBV15 and TRBJ2-1, reads DAMVIQNPRYQVTQFGKPVTLSCSQTLNHNVMYWYQQKSSQAPKLLFHYYDKDFNNEADTPDNFQSRRPNTSFCFLDIRSPGLGDTAMYLCATSRDIPGASDYNEQFFGPGTRLTVL.

The V gene is TRBV9, the J gene TRBJ2-2; 8 positions agree with TRBD2. Germline CDR1 and CDR2: SGDLS and YYNGEE. The CDR3 is 16 residues long. J lost 6 bases, V lost 0 bases, and 7 bases had no gene match. CDR3 region: CASSVVSSGFPGELFF. The DNA for the CDR3 is TGTGCCAGCAGCGTAGTGTCTAGCGGGTTCCCCGGGGAGCTGTTTTTT.